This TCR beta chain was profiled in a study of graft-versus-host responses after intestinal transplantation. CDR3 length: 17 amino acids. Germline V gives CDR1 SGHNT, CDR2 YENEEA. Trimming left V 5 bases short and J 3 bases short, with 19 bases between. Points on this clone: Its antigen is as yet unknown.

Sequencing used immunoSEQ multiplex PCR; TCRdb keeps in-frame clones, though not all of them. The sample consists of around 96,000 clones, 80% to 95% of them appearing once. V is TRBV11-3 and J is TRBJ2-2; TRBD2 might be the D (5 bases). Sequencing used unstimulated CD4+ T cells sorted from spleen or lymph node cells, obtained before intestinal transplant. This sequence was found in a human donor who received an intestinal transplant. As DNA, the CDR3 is TGTGCCAGCAGCCCAGGTACCGGTCTCGGGGACACCGGGGAGCTGTTTTTT. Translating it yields CASSPGTGLGDTGELFF.